The 15 T cell receptor beta chains given below trace back to one sample, sequenced in a study of T cell responses to AZD1222 COVID-19 vaccine. Profiled with immunoSEQ multiplex PCR; TCRdb holds only in-frame clones, not every one. The data contain some 80,000 clones, over 90% of them singletons. The sequences come from peripheral blood, collected on day 0 of AZD1222 vaccination. The receptors originated from an adult in good health.

The CDR3 sequence: CASGDETYEQYF. The CDR3 coding sequence is TGTGCCAGCGGCGACGAGACCTACGAGCAGTACTTC. The gene calls are TRBV6-5 and TRBJ2-7; D remains ambiguous. V lost 8 bases, J lost 2 bases, and 10 bases lay in between. The CDR3 contains 12 residues. Germline values: CDR1 MNHEY, CDR2 SVGAGI.

This clone was recorded only once. The chain joins TRBV28 to TRBJ1-2; perhaps TRBD1 as D (5 bases). The V end lost 3 bases, the J end lost 4 bases, and 9 bases lay between the germline ends. The germline CDR1 and CDR2 sequences are MDHEN and SYDVKM. This CDR3 spans 13 amino acids. The CDR3 sequence: CASSLGRFYGYTF. In DNA, the CDR3 is TGTGCCAGCAGTTTGGGACGGTTCTATGGCTACACCTTC.

The chain is built from TRBV6-5 and TRBJ1-1; D is uncertain. The CDR3 extends over 11 amino acids. Germline CDR1 and CDR2: MNHEY and SVGAGI. Trimming pared 7 bases from V and 8 bases from J, leaving 11 bases between. CDR3 nucleotides: TGTGCCAGCACCTCTGCCCCAGAAGCTTTCTTT. It encodes CASTSAPEAFF.

This clone appeared once. The gene calls are TRBV6-5 and TRBJ2-7, with D perhaps given as TRBD1 or TRBD2 (5 bases each). Trimming cost V 0 bases and J 1 base, with 10 bases left between them. CDR3 length: 15 amino acids. Germline lookup yields CDR1 MNHEY and CDR2 SVGAGI. Here the CDR3 DNA reads TGTGCCAGCAGTTACTCCCGGGGACCTTCCTACGAGCAGTACTTC. Its protein product is CASSYSRGPSYEQYF.

The rearrangement links TRBV7-2 to TRBJ2-3; 15 nucleotides match TRBD2. The CDR3 consists of 18 residues. V lost 5 bases and J lost 6; bases outside the gene matches: 12. The germline V gene has CDR1 SGHTA and CDR2 FQGNSA. The CDR3 DNA reads as TGTGCCAGCAGCCCTGGACTAGCGGGGGGGCGGAGTTGGGATACGCAGTATTTT. Protein product: CASSPGLAGGRSWDTQYF.

The rearrangement uses TRBV27 and TRBJ1-4; no clear D. There are 11 residues in the CDR3. Trimming removed 6 bases from V and 5 bases from J, with 4 bases in between. The V gene's germline CDR1 is MNHEY and CDR2 SMNVEV (reference sequence). CDR3 sequence reads: CASSQNEKLFF. DNA of the CDR3: TGTGCCAGCAGCCAGAATGAAAAACTGTTTTTT.

On this clone: A junction end diverges from the germline sequence, so it may reflect a read error. The V and J genes are TRBV11-2 and TRBJ2-7; D is perhaps TRBD1 or TRBD2 (6 bases each). CDR3 length: 14 residues. The germline V gene has CDR1 SGHAT and CDR2 FQNNGV. CDR3 nucleotide sequence: TGTGCCAGCAGCTACAGGGAGGACCCCTACGCGCAGTACTTC. This translates into CASSYREDPYAQYF.

Concerning this clone itself: Additional DNA sequences in this sample encode the identical CDR3. The chain has TRBV7-2 and TRBJ2-7; 7 bases line up with TRBD2. The CDR3 runs 14 residues. Germline trimming cut 3 bases from V and 2 bases from J; bases unmatched to any gene: 4. CDR1 SGHTA and CDR2 FQGNSA come from the germline V gene. Written as DNA, the CDR3 is TGTGCCAGCAGCTTGGCTAGCGGACCCTACGAGCAGTACTTC. Translation gives CASSLASGPYEQYF.

Only a few counts were recorded for this clone. The chain recombines TRBV19 with TRBJ2-7; TRBD2 is a possible D gene (6 bases). Trimming shortened V by 6 bases and J by 3 bases, and 18 bases separated the two germline ends. Germline V gene lookup returns CDR1 LNHDA and CDR2 SQIVND (reference sequence). The length of the CDR3 is 15 residues. CDR3 residues: CASRKAPQEGYEQYF. The CDR3 DNA follows: TGTGCCAGTAGGAAGGCCCCGCAGGAGGGCTACGAGCAGTACTTC.

This rearrangement joins TRBV7-3 to TRBJ2-1; D may be TRBD2 (5 bases). Germline CDR1 reads SGHTA; CDR2 reads FQGTGA. The CDR3 covers 14 residues. V was trimmed by 0 bases and J by 7 bases, leaving 10 bases between them. CDR3 bases: TGTGCCAGCAGCTTAACTGGACTGAGGAATGAGCAGTTCTTC. Amino acids: CASSLTGLRNEQFF.

This clone occurred a few times. The chain is built from TRBV6-5 and TRBJ2-1; 9 bases are a match to TRBD1. The CDR3 sequence is 14 residues long. Germline CDR1 is MNHEY and CDR2 is SVGAGI. V lost 8 bases to trimming and J lost 7 bases; unmatched junction nucleotides: 9. The CDR3 reads CASGAGQGLNEQFF. The CDR3 bases are TGTGCCAGCGGAGCGGGACAGGGTCTTAATGAGCAGTTCTTC.

This clone occurred a few times. The chain uses TRBV18 and TRBJ1-1, with a possible D match to TRBD1 (5 bases). Per the germline V gene, CDR1 is KGHSH and CDR2 is LQKENI. This CDR3 contains 10 residues. V dropped 8 bases and J dropped 8 bases, with 9 bases sitting between them. CDR3 nucleotides: TGTGCCAGCGACAGCCACGAAGCTTTCTTT. This codes for CASDSHEAFF.

This clone was picked up a small number of times. The chain recombines TRBV2 with TRBJ1-2, with no clear D. The germline V and J ends were trimmed by 1 base and 4 bases, with 4 bases remaining between them. The CDR3 spans 12 residues. The germline CDR1 and CDR2 sequences are SNHLY and FYNNEI. The CDR3 region has the DNA TGTGCCAGCAGTGAAGGACCCTATGGCTACACCTTC. Translated: CASSEGPYGYTF.

The genes are TRBV7-3 and TRBJ2-3; D may be TRBD1 or TRBD2 (6 bases each). This CDR3 is 15 amino acids long. The germline CDR1 and CDR2 sequences are SGHTA and FQGTGA. Trimming removed 1 base from V and 0 bases from J, with 8 bases in between. CDR3 amino acids: CASSLIGGSTDTQYF. DNA of the CDR3: TGTGCCAGCAGCTTAATAGGGGGGAGCACAGATACGCAGTATTTT.

The V gene is TRBV7-2, the J gene TRBJ2-6; maybe TRBD2 (5 bases). With 1 base removed from V and 0 bases from J, the gap between germline ends came to 7 bases. Germline CDR1 SGHTA, CDR2 FQGNSA. This CDR3 spans 16 amino acids. CDR3 in amino acids: CASSLVGLSGANVLTF. CDR3 coding DNA: TGTGCCAGCAGCTTAGTAGGACTCTCTGGGGCCAACGTCCTGACTTTC. Full variable domain (outside the CDR3, taken from reference TRBV7-2 and TRBJ2-6): GAGVSQSPSNKVTEKGKDVELRCDPISGHTALYWYRQSLGQGLEFLIYFQGNSAPDKSGLPSDRFSAERTGGSVSTLTIQRTQQEDSAVYLCASSLVGLSGANVLTFGAGSRLTVL.